A single sample is the source of the 27 T cell receptor beta chains below, sequenced in a study of T cells in Graves' hyperthyroidism and ophthalmopathy. Amplified TCR beta CDR3 regions came from RNA transcripts. HTBI primers were used for first-round RT-PCR of the TCR CDR3. TCRdb reprocessed the multiplex PCR reads via MiXCR and lists one record per CDR3 protein. The table has 500,000 to 800,000 distinct CDR3 sequences, 45% seen once. Sample: peripheral blood or thyroid tissue (not recorded which). Receptor source: an adult man with Graves' disease, either hyperthyroidism or ophthalmopathy (not recorded which).

This clonotype appeared many times. This sequence joins TRBV10-1 and TRBJ2-7; D might be TRBD1 (5 bases). The CDR3 is made up of 14 amino acids. Per the germline V gene, CDR1 is WNHNN and CDR2 is SYGVQD (reference sequence). Trimming left V 4 bases short and J 0 bases short, with 10 bases between. This CDR3 is CASSARTPSYEQYF. In DNA form, the CDR3 reads TGCGCCAGCAGTGCCCGGACACCCTCCTACGAGCAGTACTTC.

The V call is TRBV7-8, the J call TRBJ2-5; D is perhaps TRBD2 (5 bases). V gave up 6 bases and J gave up 5 bases, with 10 bases separating them. CDR3 length: 12 residues. CDR1 and CDR2 from the germline V gene are SGHVS and FQNEAQ. The DNA of the CDR3 is TGTGCCAGCAGTCCCGGGGTGGAGACCCAGTACTTC. It codes for CASSPGVETQYF.

The V and J genes are TRBV7-8 and TRBJ1-6; possible D gene TRBD1, 5 bases. The germline V gene has CDR1 SGHVS and CDR2 FQNEAQ. CDR3 length: 17 residues. V lost 1 base and J lost 6, with 16 bases in between. CDR3 DNA: TGTGCCAGCAGCTTAGATCACAGGAGCAAATTTAATTCACCCCTCCACTTT. Translating it yields CASSLDHRSKFNSPLHF.

This clonotype was found once. The chain carries TRBV29-1 and TRBJ1-4, with D perhaps matching TRBD1 (6 bases). CDR3 size: 13 residues. Germline-derived CDR1 and CDR2 are SQVTM and ANQGSEA. Trimming removed 4 bases from V and 8 bases from J, with 14 bases in between. For the CDR3, the DNA is TGCAGCGTTGGGCTAGCGGGGGGCGAAAAACTGTTTTTT. This sequence encodes CSVGLAGGEKLFF.

This clonotype occurred many times. The chain links TRBV29-1 to TRBJ1-6, with 10 positions matching TRBD1. This CDR3 spans 14 amino acids. Germline V gene lookup returns CDR1 SQVTM and CDR2 ANQGSEA. J gave up 10 bases and V 4 bases, and 7 bases lay outside the gene matches. The CDR3 spells CSVVKDRGRSPLHF. CDR3 DNA: TGCAGCGTTGTCAAGGACAGGGGGAGATCACCCCTCCACTTT. Based on the CDR3 plus reference TRBV29-1 and TRBJ1-6, the full variable domain is SAVISQKPSRDICQRGTSLTIQCQVDSQVTMMFWYRQQPGQSLTLIATANQGSEATYESGFVIDKFPISRPNLTFSTLTVSNMSPEDSSIYLCSVVKDRGRSPLHFGNGTRLTVT.

V is TRBV7-2 and J is TRBJ2-7; 7 nucleotides agree with TRBD1. With 5 bases clipped from V and 4 bases from J, the junction kept 8 bases outside the gene matches. This CDR3 spans 14 amino acids. Germline CDR1 and CDR2: SGHTA and FQGNSA. CDR3 in DNA: TGTGCCAGCAGCACCTATACAGGGGCATACGAGCAGTACTTC. Amino acid sequence: CASSTYTGAYEQYF.

The chain combines TRBV29-1 with TRBJ1-2; D call uncertain. The CDR3 has 12 residues. V shed 4 bases and J shed 3 bases, with 9 bases lying between them. Germline V lookup: CDR1 SQVTM, CDR2 ANQGSEA. In DNA, the CDR3 is TGCAGCGTTGTGTGGGGTGACTATGGCTACACCTTC. Amino acid sequence: CSVVWGDYGYTF.

This clonotype appeared a few times. The V and J genes are TRBV12-3 or TRBV12-4 and TRBJ1-3; 8 bases match TRBD1. Germline trimming cut 6 bases from V and 7 bases from J; bases unmatched to any gene: 11. The CDR3 extends over 15 amino acids. The CDR3 protein is CASSPYGQGGNTIYF. The DNA for the CDR3 is TGTGCCAGCAGCCCATACGGACAGGGTGGGAACACCATATATTTT.

There are many counts of this clonotype. The rearrangement joins TRBV7-9 to TRBJ2-5; D uncertain. This CDR3 is built from 13 residues. Germline lookup yields CDR1 SEHNR and CDR2 FQNEAQ (reference sequence). V shed 7 bases and J shed 0 bases, with 9 bases lying between them. The CDR3 sequence is CASTTENQETQYF. The CDR3 region has the DNA TGTGCCAGCACCACAGAAAACCAAGAGACCCAGTACTTC.

The chain is built from TRBV4-2 and TRBJ1-6, with D possibly TRBD1 on 6 matching bases. Germline CDR1 reads LGHNA; CDR2 reads YNFKEQ. The CDR3 is 14 residues long. V lost 0 bases to trimming and J lost 10 bases, with 10 bases between them. CDR3 amino acids: CASSQEWGASPLHF. The CDR3 region has the DNA TGTGCCAGCAGCCAAGAATGGGGGGCCTCACCCCTCCACTTT.

This clonotype came up many times. The chain couples TRBV2 to TRBJ1-5; no definite D call. V was pared by 1 base and J by 7 bases, with 8 bases between. This CDR3 contains 13 residues. CDR1 is SNHLY and CDR2 is FYNNEI in the germline V gene. In nucleotides, the CDR3 is TGTGCCAGCAGTGAAGTGGGATACCAGCCCCAGCATTTT. This translates into CASSEVGYQPQHF.

V is TRBV20-1 and J is TRBJ2-7; D is unresolved. CDR1 and CDR2 (germline): DFQATT, SNEGSKA (reference sequence). Between the trimmed V and J ends, which lost 3 bases and 3 bases, there was a span of 9 bases. The CDR3 is made up of 12 amino acids. CDR3 residues: CSASPAVYEQYF. CDR3 DNA: TGCAGTGCTAGTCCGGCCGTCTACGAGCAGTACTTC.

The CDR3 region has the DNA TGTGCCAGCAGTTTTGGTTGGCAGGGATCTGGAAACACCTTC. Its translation: CASSFGWQGSGNTF. The chain combines TRBV25-1 with TRBJ1-2, with D perhaps TRBD1 (5 bases). V gave up 5 bases and J gave up 12 bases, with 22 bases separating them. Germline values: CDR1 MGHDK, CDR2 SYGVNS. The CDR3 covers 14 residues.

The rearrangement links TRBV29-1 to TRBJ2-7; unclear D gene. The CDR3 is made up of 12 amino acids. Trimming shortened V by 8 bases and J by 4 bases, and 15 bases separated the two germline ends. Germline loops: CDR1 SQVTM, CDR2 ANQGSEA. The CDR3 is CSPGRPPYEQYF. The CDR3 coding sequence is TGCAGCCCCGGCAGACCCCCATACGAGCAGTACTTC.

A few counts support this clonotype. V and J are TRBV10-3 and TRBJ1-6; D ambiguous. CDR3 length equals 12 residues. Between the trimmed V and J ends, which lost 0 bases and 10 bases, there was a span of 4 bases. Germline V gene lookup returns CDR1 ENHRY and CDR2 SYGVKD. CDR3 protein: CAISESGSPLHF. The CDR3 DNA reads as TGTGCCATCAGTGAGTCGGGGTCACCCCTCCACTTT.

The chain combines TRBV24-1 with TRBJ1-5; 8 positions match TRBD1. CDR3 size: 16 residues. J lost 6 bases, V lost 3 bases, and 9 bases had no gene match. The V gene's germline CDR1 is KGHDR and CDR2 SFDVKD. CDR3 nucleotides: TGTGCCACCAGTGATCGGACAGGGCGGTTCAGTCAGCCCCAGCATTTT. Translation gives CATSDRTGRFSQPQHF.

This clonotype was counted at least ten times. V usage is TRBV7-3 and J usage is TRBJ1-1, with D unclear. The CDR3 covers 13 residues. V lost 7 bases to trimming and J lost 1 base, with 10 bases between them. Germline V gene sequence: CDR1 SGHTA, CDR2 FQGTGA. As DNA, the CDR3 is TGTGCCAGCAAACGCGGATCGAACACTGAAGCTTTCTTT. Translation: CASKRGSNTEAFF. The full variable domain, completed using reference TRBV7-3 and TRBJ1-1, is GAGVSQTPSNKVTEKGKYVELRCDPISGHTALYWYRQSLGQGPEFLIYFQGTGAADDSGLPNDRFFAVRPEGSVSTLKIQRTERGDSAVYLCASKRGSNTEAFFGQGTRLTVV.

This clonotype came up many times. The chain links TRBV7-8 to TRBJ2-5, with 13 positions matching TRBD2. CDR1 and CDR2 (germline): SGHVS, FQNEAQ. Trimming at V came to 5 bases and at J to 2 bases, leaving 5 bases not matched to a gene. The CDR3 consists of 16 residues. The CDR3 DNA is TGTGCCAGCAGCGAGACTAGCGGGGGGCGTCAAGAGACCCAGTACTTC. Amino acid sequence: CASSETSGGRQETQYF.

In regard to this clonotype: Its ends do not fully match the called genes, so a read error is possible. The chain is built from TRBV24-1 and TRBJ1-2; D is ambiguous. Germline values: CDR1 KGHDR, CDR2 SFDVKD. CDR3 length: 13 amino acids. CDR3 bases: TGTGCCAACAGTTTATACAGAAACTATGGCTACACCTTC. Protein: CANSLYRNYGYTF.

This clonotype was seen a handful of times. The chain joins TRBV20-1 to TRBJ2-7; no reliable D call. V was pared by 4 bases and J by 3 bases, with 16 bases between. Per germline, CDR1 DFQATT and CDR2 SNEGSKA (reference sequence). CDR3 length equals 14 residues. The CDR3 DNA follows: TGCAGTGCTATCAAAGACCAGCGTGGCTACGAGCAGTACTTC. Protein: CSAIKDQRGYEQYF.

A word on this clonotype: A much larger clone differs by one base, so this may be a read error. The chain recombines TRBV24-1 with TRBJ1-6, with 8 bases matching TRBD1. The CDR3 is made up of 13 amino acids. V lost 4 bases, J lost 9 bases, and 1 base stayed unmatched. The V gene's germline CDR1 is KGHDR and CDR2 SFDVKD. CDR3 in DNA: TGTGCCACCAGTGACAGGGGGCGTTCACCCCTCCACTTT. Residues: CATSDRGRSPLHF.

The chain links TRBV11-3 to TRBJ2-3, with 10 bases matching TRBD2. CDR1 is SGHNT, CDR2 YENEEA, per germline. The V and J ends lost 3 bases and 2 bases, in that order; junction bases with no gene match: 5. The CDR3 has 16 residues. DNA of the CDR3: TGTGCCAGCAGCTTGGGTAGCGGGGGGTACACAGATACGCAGTATTTT. This encodes CASSLGSGGYTDTQYF.

The chain has TRBV7-8 and TRBJ2-7; 8 nucleotides line up with TRBD1. CDR1 and CDR2 from the germline V gene are SGHVS and FQNEAQ. CDR3 length equals 16 residues. With V trimmed by 5 bases and J by 3 bases, 12 bases remained unmatched. The CDR3 DNA sequence: TGTGCCAGCAGCGTTGTTAGTTGGGACAGGCACTACGAGCAGTACTTC. This codes for CASSVVSWDRHYEQYF.

This chain connects TRBV25-1 to TRBJ2-3; D might be TRBD1 (6 bases). Per the germline V gene, CDR1 is MGHDK and CDR2 is SYGVNS. CDR3 length: 13 amino acids. V dropped 1 base and J dropped 5 bases, with 7 bases sitting between them. CDR3 region: CASSEFRGDTQYF. The CDR3 nucleotides read TGTGCCAGCAGTGAATTCAGGGGAGATACGCAGTATTTT.

This clonotype was seen only a few times. The gene calls are TRBV24-1 and TRBJ2-3, with 8 bases matching TRBD2. CDR1 and CDR2 (germline): KGHDR, SFDVKD. The V and J ends lost 7 bases and 1 base, in that order; junction bases with no gene match: 6. The CDR3 is 15 residues long. For the CDR3, the DNA is TGTGCCACCAGGCCAGCGGGAGACGGCACAGATACGCAGTATTTT. It encodes CATRPAGDGTDTQYF.

The chain carries TRBV9 and TRBJ1-1, with D unclear. The CDR3 is 11 residues long. V was shortened by 1 base and J by 6 bases, with 4 bases between the two germline ends. Germline CDR1 reads SGDLS; CDR2 reads YYNGEE. In DNA, the CDR3 is TGTGCCAGCAGCGTATTACCTGAAGCTTTCTTT. Translated: CASSVLPEAFF.

This chain uses TRBV20-1 with TRBJ2-5; TRBD1 aligns across 8 bases. Germline V CDR1 and CDR2: DFQATT, SNEGSKA (reference sequence). This CDR3 spans 9 amino acids. J gave up 13 bases and V 7 bases, and 5 bases lay outside the gene matches. CDR3 amino acids: CSGRTGTYF. The DNA for the CDR3 is TGCAGTGGTAGGACAGGGACGTACTTC.